Listed below are T cell receptor beta chains from one sample, sequenced in a study of T cell changes during pregnancy in multiple sclerosis. Clones were read by immunoSEQ multiplex PCR, and TCRdb kept only the in-frame ones, dropping some. The table lists approximately 85,000 clones, just over 90% of them singletons. The specimen was peripheral blood, collected in the first trimester of pregnancy. All receptors derive from a female donor with multiple sclerosis, enrolled in a pregnancy study. Both conserved end residues are part of each CDR3. Each record gives: V gene, J gene, CDR3 protein.

TRBV21-1,TRBJ2-7,CASSFDSGRAIHEQYF
TRBV30,TRBJ2-3,CAWSVLSTMYF
TRBV11-3,TRBJ2-2,CASSLDRGNFRGAPTGELFF
TRBV11-2,TRBJ2-1,CASSLVGPNNEQFF
TRBV30,TRBJ2-1,CAWSGGLAGVWEQFF
TRBV14,TRBJ2-7,CASSRGGVADRLYEQYF
TRBV7-9,TRBJ1-5,CASSSTPGNQPQHF
TRBV14,TRBJ2-7,CASSQPLGRGGEQYF
TRBV28,TRBJ1-2,CASSDGLTPNYGYTF
TRBV6-6,TRBJ1-1,CASSPLATEAFF
TRBV6-1,TRBJ1-4,CASSEEAGTNEKLFF
TRBV14,TRBJ2-7,CASSQEKTWTGDGEQYF
TRBV7-2,TRBJ2-7,CASSLTSPYEQYF
TRBV2,TRBJ1-1,CASSPGQGARRNTEAFF
TRBV13,TRBJ2-7,CASSQGLAGTYEQYF
TRBV19,TRBJ2-7,CASSVNEPYEQYF
TRBV10-3,TRBJ2-1,CAISDQQGGSSYNEQFF
TRBV15,TRBJ2-1,CATSRDPWTSYNEQFF
TRBV5-1,TRBJ2-6,CASSFTGLAGAGANVLTF
TRBV27,TRBJ2-7,CASSLLAGDAEQYF
TRBV29-1,TRBJ2-1,CSVEGTGIIIGQFF
TRBV5-1,TRBJ1-2,CASSLAGRGSLYGYTF
TRBV20-1,TRBJ1-2,CSPLGGSGYTF
TRBV6-6,TRBJ1-1,CAAITGTGDEAFF
TRBV11-3,TRBJ1-5,CASSTFQTEDYQPQHF
TRBV20-1,TRBJ2-7,CSARGRYEQYF
TRBV28,TRBJ1-5,CASIRQGVGQPQHF